Presented here are 18 T cell receptor beta chains from one specimen sequenced in a study of control samples from healthy donors and cancer patients (dated by TCRdb to about 2020). Libraries were prepared through the immunoSEQ multiplex PCR assay. This immuneACCESS table, as held by TCRdb, lists in-frame sequences with V and J called but not all clones. Of the missing ones, under half trace to an unresolved V gene in checked studies; the others have no known cause. The sample data list 40,000 to 55,000 clones, and approximately 87% of these were observed just once. The ten largest account for around 9.6% of the sample. The material sequenced was PBMCs. The receptors originated from a woman in her sixties with lung cancer.

This sequence joins TRBV28 and TRBJ1-2; D is undetermined. In germline, CDR1 is MDHEN, CDR2 SYDVKM. The CDR3 spans 12 residues. Trimming stripped 7 bases from V and 2 bases from J, with 8 bases between. DNA of the CDR3: TGTGCCAGCACGGAGCAGAACTATGGCTACACCTTC. Residues: CASTEQNYGYTF.

In DNA, the CDR3 is TGTGCCAGCAGCGTAGATGCAGGGGGCGGGGATCAGCCCCAGCATTTT. This translates into CASSVDAGGGDQPQHF. The chain combines TRBV9 with TRBJ1-5, with 8 bases aligning to TRBD1. The CDR3 is 16 amino acids. V lost 0 bases, J lost 5 bases, and 7 bases stayed unmatched. Germline V gives CDR1 SGDLS, CDR2 YYNGEE.

The table lists this clone with a count of one. The chain is built from TRBV5-4 and TRBJ2-7; 9 bases fit TRBD1. The CDR3 has 16 residues. V shed 3 bases, J shed 3 bases, and the junction held 10 bases outside the gene matches. The germline gives CDR1 SGHNT, CDR2 YYREEE (reference sequence). The CDR3 region is CASSSGTGFVGYEQYF. The CDR3 nucleotides are TGTGCCAGCAGCTCCGGGACAGGGTTTGTCGGCTACGAGCAGTACTTC.

This clone has a handful of counts. V gene TRBV2 combines with J gene TRBJ2-3; TRBD2 aligns across 11 bases. The trim removed 6 bases at V and 0 bases at J, leaving 11 bases unmatched. Germline assignment: CDR1 SNHLY and CDR2 FYNNEI. CDR3 length: 18 amino acids. The CDR3 loop is CASRGSGRADISTDTQYF. In DNA form, the CDR3 reads TGTGCCAGCAGGGGTAGCGGGAGGGCCGATATTAGCACAGATACGCAGTATTTT.

The CDR3: CAWSLMGGGEGYTF. CDR3 DNA sequence: TGTGCCTGGAGCCTCATGGGGGGGGGCGAAGGCTACACCTTC. The genes are TRBV30 and TRBJ1-2; D perhaps matches TRBD1 (6 bases). Germline V gives CDR1 GTSNPN, CDR2 SVGIG (reference sequence). The CDR3 runs 14 residues. The V gene lost 3 bases and the J gene lost 8 bases, with 19 bases spanning the gap. Complete variable domain (other parts from reference TRBV30 and TRBJ1-2): SQTIHQWPATLVQPVGSPLSLECTVEGTSNPNLYWYRQAAGRGLQLLFYSVGIGQISSEVPQNLSASRPQDRQFILSSKKLLLSDSGFYLCAWSLMGGGEGYTFGSGTRLTVV.

The chain links TRBV5-4 to TRBJ1-1, with no clear D. V shed 4 bases and J shed 3 bases, with 4 bases lying between them. Germline V gene sequence: CDR1 SGHNT, CDR2 YYREEE (reference sequence). The length of the CDR3 is 11 residues. CDR3 region: CASSDYTEAFF. CDR3 coding DNA: TGTGCCAGCAGCGATTACACTGAAGCTTTCTTT.

This clone was seen a single time. The V gene is TRBV7-2, the J gene TRBJ2-5, with D perhaps being TRBD1 or TRBD2 (5 bases each). CDR1 is SGHTA and CDR2 is FQGNSA in the germline V gene. V lost 0 bases, J lost 5 bases, and 10 bases lay in between. The CDR3 loop spans 14 amino acids. CDR3 coding DNA: TGTGCCAGCAGCTTAGCGGGCAGGGAGGAGACCCAGTACTTC. This translates into CASSLAGREETQYF.

This CDR3 reads CASSRGGGAYQETQYF. CDR3 coding DNA: TGTGCCAGCAGCCGAGGCGGCGGTGCGTACCAAGAGACCCAGTACTTC. This chain joins TRBV7-6 and TRBJ2-5; unclear D gene. From germline, CDR1 is SGHVS and CDR2 FNYEAQ. The germline V and J ends were trimmed by 5 bases and 0 bases, with 16 bases remaining between them. The CDR3 contains 16 residues.

V and J are TRBV6-2 or TRBV6-3 and TRBJ2-1; 12 positions match TRBD2. The germline V gene has CDR1 MNHEY and CDR2 SVGEGT. V was clipped by 4 bases and J by 8 bases; unmatched bases: 12. CDR3 length: 17 amino acids. The CDR3 sequence: CASSSSTSGRDPHEQFF. The CDR3 DNA reads TGTGCCAGCAGTTCGTCGACTAGCGGGAGAGATCCGCATGAGCAGTTCTTC.

The chain uses TRBV19 and TRBJ1-5; D unclear. V lost 1 base to trimming and J lost 9 bases, with 10 bases between them. The CDR3 runs 13 residues. Germline loops: CDR1 LNHDA, CDR2 SQIVND (reference sequence). The CDR3 spells CASSIVGYGPQHF. The CDR3 region has the DNA TGTGCCAGTAGTATAGTAGGGTACGGGCCCCAGCATTTT.

Only a few counts were recorded for this clone. The chain uses TRBV18 and TRBJ1-1; TRBD1 agrees at 8 bases. This CDR3 has 12 residues. The junction had 6 bases not matched to a gene; V was cut back by 3 bases and J by 12 bases. Germline CDR1 KGHSH, CDR2 LQKENI. The CDR3 here is CASSPSGQVPFF. CDR3 bases: TGTGCCAGCTCACCTTCGGGACAGGTCCCTTTCTTT. Full variable domain (rest looked up from reference TRBV18 and TRBJ1-1): NAGVMQNPRHLVRRRGQEARLRCSPMKGHSHVYWYRQLPEEGLKFMVYLQKENIIDESGMPKERFSAEFPKEGPSILRIQQVVRGDSAAYFCASSPSGQVPFFGQGTRLTVV.

The chain carries TRBV19 and TRBJ2-1, with 12 bases fitting TRBD2. The ends lost 4 bases at V and 2 bases at J; junction bases unmatched: 3. The CDR3 length is 16 residues. The V gene's germline CDR1 is LNHDA and CDR2 SQIVND (reference sequence). DNA of the CDR3: TGTGCCAGTAGTAGGACTAGCGGGATAACCTACAATGAGCAGTTCTTC. Translating gives CASSRTSGITYNEQFF.

The sample holds a few counts of this clone. The chain combines TRBV9 with TRBJ2-2; D may be TRBD1 or TRBD2 (6 bases each). The germline V gene encodes CDR1 SGDLS and CDR2 YYNGEE. Trimming removed 8 bases at V and 6 bases at J, with 20 bases between. This CDR3 region has 15 residues. The CDR3 loop reads CASGGGRGSSGELFF. CDR3 in DNA: TGTGCCAGTGGAGGGGGTAGGGGCTCGTCCGGGGAGCTGTTTTTT.

The genes are TRBV24-1 and TRBJ2-5; D ambiguous. This CDR3 is 12 amino acids long. The ends were cut back, 7 bases at V and 4 bases at J, with 9 bases in the middle. The germline V gene encodes CDR1 KGHDR and CDR2 SFDVKD. The CDR3 is CATSQGRETQYF. Written as DNA, the CDR3 is TGTGCCACCAGCCAAGGGCGAGAGACCCAGTACTTC.

V and J are TRBV18 and TRBJ2-7; 8 bases map to TRBD1. The CDR3 consists of 14 residues. Per the germline V gene, CDR1 is KGHSH and CDR2 is LQKENI. V was pared by 0 bases and J by 3 bases, with 1 base of the junction left unmatched. The CDR3 reads CASSPPDRVYEQYF. The DNA for the CDR3 is TGTGCCAGCTCACCACCGGACAGGGTCTACGAGCAGTACTTC.

The V call is TRBV6-5, the J call TRBJ2-5; 7 bases are shared with TRBD1. This CDR3 contains 15 residues. Per the germline V gene, CDR1 is MNHEY and CDR2 is SVGAGI. The junction had 8 bases not matched to a gene; V was cut back by 0 bases and J by 7 bases. The CDR3 nucleotides are TGTGCCAGCAGTTACTCGGGACAGACCACGGGGACCCAGTACTTC. This translates into CASSYSGQTTGTQYF.

The chain carries TRBV5-4 and TRBJ2-7; D unclear. Germline V gives CDR1 SGHNT, CDR2 YYREEE (reference sequence). Trimming cost V 3 bases and J 0 bases, with 7 bases left between them. The CDR3 has 13 amino acids. Written as DNA, the CDR3 is TGTGCCAGCAGCTCGACCAGCTCCTACGAGCAGTACTTC. Protein product: CASSSTSSYEQYF.

The chain is built from TRBV30 and TRBJ1-1; D might be TRBD1 (5 bases). The CDR3 is made up of 14 amino acids. V was shortened by 3 bases and J by 3 bases, with 14 bases between the two germline ends. The V gene's germline CDR1 is GTSNPN and CDR2 SVGIG (reference sequence). The CDR3 nucleotides read TGTGCCTGGAGGTGGGACTATAAGGACACTGAAGCTTTCTTT. The encoded protein is CAWRWDYKDTEAFF.